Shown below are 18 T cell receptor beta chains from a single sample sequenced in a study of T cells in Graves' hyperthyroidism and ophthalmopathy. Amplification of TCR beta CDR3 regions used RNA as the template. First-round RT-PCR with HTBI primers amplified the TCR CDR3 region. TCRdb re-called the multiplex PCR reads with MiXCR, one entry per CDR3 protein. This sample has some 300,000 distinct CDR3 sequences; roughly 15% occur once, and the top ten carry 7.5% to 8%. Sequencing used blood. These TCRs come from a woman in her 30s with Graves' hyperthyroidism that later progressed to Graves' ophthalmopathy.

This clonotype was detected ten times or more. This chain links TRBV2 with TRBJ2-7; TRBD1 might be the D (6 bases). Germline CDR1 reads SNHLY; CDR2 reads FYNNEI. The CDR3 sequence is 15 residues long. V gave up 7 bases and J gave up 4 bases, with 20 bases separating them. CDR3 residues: CASKVFSGQGYEQYF. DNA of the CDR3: TGTGCCAGCAAAGTCTTCTCCGGGCAGGGGTACGAGCAGTACTTC.

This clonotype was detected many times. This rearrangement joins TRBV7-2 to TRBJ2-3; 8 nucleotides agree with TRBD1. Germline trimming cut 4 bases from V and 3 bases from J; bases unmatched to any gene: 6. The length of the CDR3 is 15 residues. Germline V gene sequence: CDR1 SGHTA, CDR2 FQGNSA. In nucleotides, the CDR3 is TGTGCCAGCAGCTCTGCACAGGGGGTAACAGATACGCAGTATTTT. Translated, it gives CASSSAQGVTDTQYF.

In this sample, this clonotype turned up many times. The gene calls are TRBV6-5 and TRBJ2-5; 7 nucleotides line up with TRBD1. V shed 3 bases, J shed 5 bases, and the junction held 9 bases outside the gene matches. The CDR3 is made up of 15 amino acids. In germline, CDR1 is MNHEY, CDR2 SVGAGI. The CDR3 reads CASSYRATGAETQYF. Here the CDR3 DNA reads TGTGCCAGCAGTTATAGGGCCACAGGGGCTGAGACCCAGTACTTC.

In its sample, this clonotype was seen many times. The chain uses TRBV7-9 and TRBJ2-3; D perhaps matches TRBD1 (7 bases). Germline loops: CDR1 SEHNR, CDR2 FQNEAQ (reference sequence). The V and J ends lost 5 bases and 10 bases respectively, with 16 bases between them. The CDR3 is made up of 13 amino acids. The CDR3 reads CASSQGVGLSQYF. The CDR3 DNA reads TGTGCCAGCAGCCAGGGGGTGGGACTGTCGCAGTATTTT.

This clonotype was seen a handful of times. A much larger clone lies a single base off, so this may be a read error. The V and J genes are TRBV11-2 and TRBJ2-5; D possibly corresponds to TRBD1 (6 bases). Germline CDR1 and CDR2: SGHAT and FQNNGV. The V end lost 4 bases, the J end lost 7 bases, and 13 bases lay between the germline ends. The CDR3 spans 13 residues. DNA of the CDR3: TGTGCCAGCAGCTCGGACAGAAGGGGGACCCAGTACTTC. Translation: CASSSDRRGTQYF.

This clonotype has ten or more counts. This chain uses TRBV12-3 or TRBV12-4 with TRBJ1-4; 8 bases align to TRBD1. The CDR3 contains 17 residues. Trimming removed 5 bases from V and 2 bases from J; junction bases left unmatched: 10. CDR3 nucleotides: TGTGCCAGCAGTCCCTTCTCAGGGGGCCCGACTAATGAAAAACTGTTTTTT. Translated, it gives CASSPFSGGPTNEKLFF.

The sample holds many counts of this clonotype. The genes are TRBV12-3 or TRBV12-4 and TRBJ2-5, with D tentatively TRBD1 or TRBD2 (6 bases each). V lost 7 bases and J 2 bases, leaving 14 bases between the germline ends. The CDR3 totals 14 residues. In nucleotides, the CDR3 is TGTGCCAGCACGGGTGGGGGGCATCAAGAGACCCAGTACTTC. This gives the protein CASTGGGHQETQYF.

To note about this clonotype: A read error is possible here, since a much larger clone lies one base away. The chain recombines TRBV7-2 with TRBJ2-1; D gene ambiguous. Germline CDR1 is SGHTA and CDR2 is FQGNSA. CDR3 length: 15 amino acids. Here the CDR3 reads CASSLVLGSYDEQFF. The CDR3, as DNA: TGTGCCAGCAGCTTAGTTCTTGGCTCCTACGATGAGCAGTTCTTC.

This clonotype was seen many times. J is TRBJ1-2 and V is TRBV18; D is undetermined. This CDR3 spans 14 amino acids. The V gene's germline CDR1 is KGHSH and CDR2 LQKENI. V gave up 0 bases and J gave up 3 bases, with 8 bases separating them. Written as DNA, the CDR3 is TGTGCCAGCTCACCACCGGGCCAGGACTATGGCTACACCTTC. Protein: CASSPPGQDYGYTF.

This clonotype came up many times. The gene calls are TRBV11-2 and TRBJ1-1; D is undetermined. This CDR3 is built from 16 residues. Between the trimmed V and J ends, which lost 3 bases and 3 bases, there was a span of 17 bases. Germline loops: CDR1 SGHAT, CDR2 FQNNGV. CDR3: CASSLYEGRGDTEAFF. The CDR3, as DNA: TGTGCCAGCAGCTTGTATGAGGGAAGAGGTGACACTGAAGCTTTCTTT.

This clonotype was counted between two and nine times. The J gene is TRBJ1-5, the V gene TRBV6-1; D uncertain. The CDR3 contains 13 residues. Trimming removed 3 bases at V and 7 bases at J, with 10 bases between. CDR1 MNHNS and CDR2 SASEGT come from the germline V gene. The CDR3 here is CASSDPTRQPQHF. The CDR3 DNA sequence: TGTGCCAGCAGTGACCCAACAAGGCAGCCCCAGCATTTT.

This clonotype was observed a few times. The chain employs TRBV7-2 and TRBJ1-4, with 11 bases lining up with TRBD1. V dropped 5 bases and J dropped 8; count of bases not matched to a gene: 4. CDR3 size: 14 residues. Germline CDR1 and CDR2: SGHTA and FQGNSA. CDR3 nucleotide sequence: TGTGCCAGCAGCGGGGGGACAGGGGGGGAAAAACTGTTTTTT. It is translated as CASSGGTGGEKLFF.

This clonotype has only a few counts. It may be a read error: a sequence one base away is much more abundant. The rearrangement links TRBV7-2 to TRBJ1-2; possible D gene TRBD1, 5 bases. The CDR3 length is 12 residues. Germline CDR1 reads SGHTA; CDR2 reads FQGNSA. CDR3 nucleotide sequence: TGTGCCAGCGGCTTAGCGGGGCGGGGCTACACCTTC. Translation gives CASGLAGRGYTF.

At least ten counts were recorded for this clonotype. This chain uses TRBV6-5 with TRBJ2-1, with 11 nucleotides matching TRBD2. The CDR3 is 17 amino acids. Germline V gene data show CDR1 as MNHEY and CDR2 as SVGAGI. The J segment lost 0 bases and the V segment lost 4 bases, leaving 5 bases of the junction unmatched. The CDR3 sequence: CASSSGLAVSSYNEQFF. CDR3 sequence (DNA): TGTGCCAGCAGTTCGGGACTAGCGGTAAGCTCCTACAATGAGCAGTTCTTC.

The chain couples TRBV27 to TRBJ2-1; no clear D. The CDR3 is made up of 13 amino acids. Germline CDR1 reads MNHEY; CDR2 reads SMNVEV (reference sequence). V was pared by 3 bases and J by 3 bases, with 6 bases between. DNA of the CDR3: TGTGCCAGCAGTTTGTACCACTACAATGAGCAGTTCTTC. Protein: CASSLYHYNEQFF.

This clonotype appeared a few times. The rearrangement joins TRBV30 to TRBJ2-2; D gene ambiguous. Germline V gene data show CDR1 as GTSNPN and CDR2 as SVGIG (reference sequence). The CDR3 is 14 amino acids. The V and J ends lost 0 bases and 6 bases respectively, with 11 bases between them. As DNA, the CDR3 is TGTGCCTGGAGTGTACTTGGGGTTTCCGGGGAGCTGTTTTTT. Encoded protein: CAWSVLGVSGELFF.

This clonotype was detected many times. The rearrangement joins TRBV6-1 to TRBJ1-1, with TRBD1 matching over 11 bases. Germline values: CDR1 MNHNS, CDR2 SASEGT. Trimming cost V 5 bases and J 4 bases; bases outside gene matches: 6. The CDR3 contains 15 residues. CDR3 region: CASSTGGTGGTEAFF. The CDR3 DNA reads TGTGCCAGCAGTACAGGTGGGACAGGGGGCACTGAAGCTTTCTTT.

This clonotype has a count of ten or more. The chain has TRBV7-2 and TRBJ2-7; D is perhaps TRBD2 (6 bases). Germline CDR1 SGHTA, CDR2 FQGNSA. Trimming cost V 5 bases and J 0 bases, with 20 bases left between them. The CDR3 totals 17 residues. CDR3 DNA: TGTGCCAGCAGCGAACCTTTCACACGGCGGGACTCCTACGAGCAGTACTTC. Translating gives CASSEPFTRRDSYEQYF. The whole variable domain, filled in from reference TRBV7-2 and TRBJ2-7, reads GAGVSQSPSNKVTEKGKDVELRCDPISGHTALYWYRQSLGQGLEFLIYFQGNSAPDKSGLPSDRFSAERTGGSVSTLTIQRTQQEDSAVYLCASSEPFTRRDSYEQYFGPGTRLTVT.